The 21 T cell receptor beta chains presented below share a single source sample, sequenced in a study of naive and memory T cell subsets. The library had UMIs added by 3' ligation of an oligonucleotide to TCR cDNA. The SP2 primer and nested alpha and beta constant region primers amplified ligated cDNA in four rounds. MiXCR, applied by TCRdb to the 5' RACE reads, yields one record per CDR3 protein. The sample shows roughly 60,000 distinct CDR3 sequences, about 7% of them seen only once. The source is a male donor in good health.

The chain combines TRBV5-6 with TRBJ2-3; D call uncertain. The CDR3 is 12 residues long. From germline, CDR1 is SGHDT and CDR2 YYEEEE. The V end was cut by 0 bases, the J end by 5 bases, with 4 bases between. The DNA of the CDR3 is TGTGCCAGCAGCTTGGGTGTAGATACGCAGTATTTT. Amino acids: CASSLGVDTQYF.

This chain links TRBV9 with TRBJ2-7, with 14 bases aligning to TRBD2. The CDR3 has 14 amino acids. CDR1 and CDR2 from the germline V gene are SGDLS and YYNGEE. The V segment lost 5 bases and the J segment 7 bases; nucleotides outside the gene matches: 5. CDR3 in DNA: TGTGCCAGCAGAGCGGGACTAGCGGGGGAAGAGCAGTACTTC. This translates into CASRAGLAGEEQYF.

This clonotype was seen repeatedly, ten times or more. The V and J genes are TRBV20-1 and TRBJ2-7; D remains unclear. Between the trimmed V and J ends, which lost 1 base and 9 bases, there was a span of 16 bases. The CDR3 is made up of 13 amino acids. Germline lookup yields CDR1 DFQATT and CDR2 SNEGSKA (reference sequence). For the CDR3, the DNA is TGCAGTGCTAGAGCTCATACTGGGCGAAGGCAGTACTTC. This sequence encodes CSARAHTGRRQYF.

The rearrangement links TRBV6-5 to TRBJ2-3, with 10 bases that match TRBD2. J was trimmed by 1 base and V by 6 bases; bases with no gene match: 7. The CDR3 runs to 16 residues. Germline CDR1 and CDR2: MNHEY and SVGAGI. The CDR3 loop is CASRAASGGRTDTQYF. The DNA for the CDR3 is TGTGCCAGCAGAGCTGCTAGCGGGGGCCGCACAGATACGCAGTATTTT.

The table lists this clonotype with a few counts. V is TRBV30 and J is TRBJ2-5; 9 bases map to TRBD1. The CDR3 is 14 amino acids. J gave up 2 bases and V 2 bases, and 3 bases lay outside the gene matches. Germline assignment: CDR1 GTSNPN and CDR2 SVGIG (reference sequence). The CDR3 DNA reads TGTGCCTGGAGTTCGGGACAGGGACAAGAGACCCAGTACTTC. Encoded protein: CAWSSGQGQETQYF. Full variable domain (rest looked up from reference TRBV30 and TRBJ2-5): SQTIHQWPATLVQPVGSPLSLECTVEGTSNPNLYWYRQAAGRGLQLLFYSVGIGQISSEVPQNLSASRPQDRQFILSSKKLLLSDSGFYLCAWSSGQGQETQYFGPGTRLLVL.

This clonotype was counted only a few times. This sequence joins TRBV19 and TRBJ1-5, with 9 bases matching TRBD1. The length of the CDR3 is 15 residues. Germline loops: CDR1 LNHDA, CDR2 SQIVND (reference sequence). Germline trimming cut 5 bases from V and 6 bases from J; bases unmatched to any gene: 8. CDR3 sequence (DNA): TGTGCCAGTAGTGTGACAGGGGGAACAGGTCAGCCCCAGCATTTT. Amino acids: CASSVTGGTGQPQHF. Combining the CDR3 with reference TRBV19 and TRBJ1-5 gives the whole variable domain DGGITQSPKYLFRKEGQNVTLSCEQNLNHDAMYWYRQDPGQGLRLIYYSQIVNDFQKGDIAEGYSVSREKKESFPLTVTSAQKNPTAFYLCASSVTGGTGQPQHFGDGTRLSIL.

The CDR3 coding sequence is TGTGCCAGCAGTCATTTCCCGGGAAGCAGACTCCGTCCTCGGGAGCAGTACTTC. Protein: CASSHFPGSRLRPREQYF. The V call is TRBV12-3 or TRBV12-4, the J call TRBJ2-7, with a tentative D call TRBD2 (5 bases). The CDR3 consists of 18 residues. The germline V and J ends were trimmed by 5 bases and 7 bases, with 30 bases remaining between them.

The CDR3 DNA reads as TGTGCCACCAGCAGGTCGGGGGGCCTGAACACAGATACGCAGTATTTT. This encodes CATSRSGGLNTDTQYF. The gene calls are TRBV15 and TRBJ2-3; a weak D match, TRBD2 (7 bases). Germline loops: CDR1 LNHNV, CDR2 YYDKDF (reference sequence). Deletions cut 3 bases from V and 2 bases from J, with 15 bases between. CDR3 length equals 16 residues.

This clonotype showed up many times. The CDR3 reads CSATYGTPENSPLHF. The CDR3 DNA is TGCAGTGCAACCTACGGGACACCTGAAAATTCACCCCTCCACTTT. The chain combines TRBV20-1 with TRBJ1-6, with D perhaps TRBD1 (6 bases). From germline, CDR1 is DFQATT and CDR2 SNEGSKA (reference sequence). The germline V and J ends were trimmed by 6 bases and 7 bases, with 19 bases remaining between them. The CDR3 extends over 15 amino acids.

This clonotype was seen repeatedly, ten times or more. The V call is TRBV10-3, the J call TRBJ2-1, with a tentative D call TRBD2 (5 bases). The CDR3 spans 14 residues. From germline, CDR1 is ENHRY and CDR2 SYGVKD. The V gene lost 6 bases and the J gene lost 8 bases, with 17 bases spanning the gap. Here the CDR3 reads CAIRAEGSHDEQFF. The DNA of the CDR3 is TGTGCCATCAGGGCTGAGGGTTCTCATGATGAGCAGTTCTTC.

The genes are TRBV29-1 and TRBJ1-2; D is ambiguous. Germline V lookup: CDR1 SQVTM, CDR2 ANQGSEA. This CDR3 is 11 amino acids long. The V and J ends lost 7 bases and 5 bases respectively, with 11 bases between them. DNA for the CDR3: TGCAGCGCGACTGACTTATATGGCTACACCTTC. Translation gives CSATDLYGYTF.

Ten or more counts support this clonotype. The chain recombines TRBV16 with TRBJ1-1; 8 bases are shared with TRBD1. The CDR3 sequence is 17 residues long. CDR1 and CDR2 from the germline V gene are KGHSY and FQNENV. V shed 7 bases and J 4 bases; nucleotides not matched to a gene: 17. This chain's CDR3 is CASNVFFTDREGTEAFF. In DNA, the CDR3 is TGTGCCAGCAACGTTTTCTTCACGGACAGGGAGGGCACTGAAGCTTTCTTT. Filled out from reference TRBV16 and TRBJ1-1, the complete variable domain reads GEEVAQTPKHLVRGEGQKAKLYCAPIKGHSYVFWYQQVLKNEFKFLISFQNENVFDETGMPKERFSAKCLPNSPCSLEIQATKLEDSAVYFCASNVFFTDREGTEAFFGQGTRLTVV.

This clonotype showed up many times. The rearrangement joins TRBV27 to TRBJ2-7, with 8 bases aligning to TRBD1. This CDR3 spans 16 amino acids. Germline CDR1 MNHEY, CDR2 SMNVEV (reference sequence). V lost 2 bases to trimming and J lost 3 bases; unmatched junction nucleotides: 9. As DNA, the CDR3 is TGTGCCAGCAGTTTAGGTTCGTATGGACAGGGCTACGAGCAGTACTTC. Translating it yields CASSLGSYGQGYEQYF.

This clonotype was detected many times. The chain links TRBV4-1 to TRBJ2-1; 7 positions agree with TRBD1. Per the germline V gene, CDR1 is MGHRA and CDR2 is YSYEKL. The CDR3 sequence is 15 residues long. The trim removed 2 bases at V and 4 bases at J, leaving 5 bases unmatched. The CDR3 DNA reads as TGCGCCAGCAGCCAACCCGACAGGGCATACAATGAGCAGTTCTTC. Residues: CASSQPDRAYNEQFF.

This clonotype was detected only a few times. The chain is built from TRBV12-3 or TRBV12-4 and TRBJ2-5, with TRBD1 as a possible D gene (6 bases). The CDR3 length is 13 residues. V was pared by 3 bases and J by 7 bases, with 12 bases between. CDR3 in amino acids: CASSLGQGRTQYF. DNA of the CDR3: TGTGCCAGCAGTTTGGGGCAGGGGAGGACCCAGTACTTC.

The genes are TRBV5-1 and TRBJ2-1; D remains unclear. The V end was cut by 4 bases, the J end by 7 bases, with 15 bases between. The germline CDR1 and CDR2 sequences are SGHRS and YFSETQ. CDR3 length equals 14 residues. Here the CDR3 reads CASSHLPLANEQFF. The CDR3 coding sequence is TGCGCCAGCAGCCACCTCCCCCTGGCGAATGAGCAGTTCTTC.

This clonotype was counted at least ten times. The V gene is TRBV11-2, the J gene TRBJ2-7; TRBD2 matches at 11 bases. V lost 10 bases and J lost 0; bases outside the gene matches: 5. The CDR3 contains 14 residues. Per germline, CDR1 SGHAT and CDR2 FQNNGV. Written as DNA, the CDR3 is TGTGCCACCGGGGGGACTAGCGGCTCCTACGAGCAGTACTTC. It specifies CATGGTSGSYEQYF.

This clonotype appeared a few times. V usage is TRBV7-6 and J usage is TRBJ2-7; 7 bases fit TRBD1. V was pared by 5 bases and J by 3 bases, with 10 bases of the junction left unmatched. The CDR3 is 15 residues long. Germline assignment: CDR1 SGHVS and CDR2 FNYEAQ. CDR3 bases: TGTGCCAGCAGCCCAGGGGCAGGGGGATACTACGAGCAGTACTTC. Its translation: CASSPGAGGYYEQYF.

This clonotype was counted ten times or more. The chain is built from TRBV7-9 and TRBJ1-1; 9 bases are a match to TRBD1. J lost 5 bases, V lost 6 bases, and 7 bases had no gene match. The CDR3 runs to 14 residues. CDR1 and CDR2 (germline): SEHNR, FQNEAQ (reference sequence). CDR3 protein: CASRTNRGQTEAFF. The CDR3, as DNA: TGTGCCAGCAGAACAAACAGGGGGCAAACTGAAGCTTTCTTT.

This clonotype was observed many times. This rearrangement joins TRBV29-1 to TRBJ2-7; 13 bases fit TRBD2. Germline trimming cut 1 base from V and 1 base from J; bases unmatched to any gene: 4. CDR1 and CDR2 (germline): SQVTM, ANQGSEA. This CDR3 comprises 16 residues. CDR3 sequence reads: CSVEGTSGSPSYEQYF. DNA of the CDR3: TGCAGCGTTGAAGGGACTAGCGGGAGTCCGTCCTACGAGCAGTACTTC.

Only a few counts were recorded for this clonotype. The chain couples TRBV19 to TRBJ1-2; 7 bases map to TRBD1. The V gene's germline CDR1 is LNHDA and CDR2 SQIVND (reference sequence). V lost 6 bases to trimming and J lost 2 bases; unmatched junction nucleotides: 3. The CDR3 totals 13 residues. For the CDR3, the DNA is TGTGCCAGTAGGGGGACAGTAAACTATGGCTACACCTTC. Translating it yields CASRGTVNYGYTF.